The table lists the clone carrying this T cell receptor beta chain with a count of one. The antigen is undetermined. Sort purity for all populations was recorded as exceeding 98%. CDR3 length equals 12 residues. Germline CDR1 reads SGHRS; CDR2 reads YFSETQ. The germline V and J ends were trimmed by 4 bases and 11 bases, with 15 bases remaining between them. The sample is drawn from a study of beta chain features in type 1 diabetes. Looking at the study overall: Patient and healthy donor groups were alike in age, gender and cell yields. Study findings and constraints: There was a moderate but significant shortening of TCRB CDR3s in all four CD4+ subsets of Type 1 diabetes patients.

Expressed TCRB transcripts were sequenced after all isolated RNA was converted to cDNA. The assay was immunoSEQ multiplex PCR, and TCRdb's table has in-frame clones only and misses some. The sample includes some 5,000 clones, roughly four fifths of them seen just once. The TCR was taken from a man aged 18 to 29 in good health. The J gene is TRBJ1-1, the V gene TRBV5-1; D perhaps matches TRBD1 (5 bases). Sequenced material: Tregs from blood. The chain's CDR3 is CASSLVGLEAFF. In DNA form, the CDR3 reads TGCGCCAGCAGCCTAGTGGGGCTGGAGGCTTTCTTT.